Sequencing of this T cell receptor (beta chain) was carried out in a study of blood T cell repertoires in COVID-19. On the study more broadly: Whether acute or convalescent, the COVID-19 samples came from the United States, Italy and Spain. PBMCs, B-cell-depleted T cells, or T cells were the source of the cDNA or gDNA that made up the material.

TCRdb's copy holds only in-frame clones and misses some; the assay was immunoSEQ multiplex PCR. The table includes tens of thousands of clones, around 84% detected once. This clonotype was sampled from a woman in her 70s in a cohort sampled during active COVID-19. The source material was peripheral blood.

The CDR3 DNA sequence: TGTGCCACCAGTGATTTGGCTAGCGGGAGCTCCTACAATGAGCAGTTCTTC. It is translated as CATSDLASGSSYNEQFF. This chain connects TRBV24-1 to TRBJ2-1; TRBD2 agrees at 10 bases. The CDR3 has 17 residues. V lost 0 bases, J lost 0 bases, and 1 base stayed unmatched. Germline V lookup: CDR1 KGHDR, CDR2 SFDVKD.